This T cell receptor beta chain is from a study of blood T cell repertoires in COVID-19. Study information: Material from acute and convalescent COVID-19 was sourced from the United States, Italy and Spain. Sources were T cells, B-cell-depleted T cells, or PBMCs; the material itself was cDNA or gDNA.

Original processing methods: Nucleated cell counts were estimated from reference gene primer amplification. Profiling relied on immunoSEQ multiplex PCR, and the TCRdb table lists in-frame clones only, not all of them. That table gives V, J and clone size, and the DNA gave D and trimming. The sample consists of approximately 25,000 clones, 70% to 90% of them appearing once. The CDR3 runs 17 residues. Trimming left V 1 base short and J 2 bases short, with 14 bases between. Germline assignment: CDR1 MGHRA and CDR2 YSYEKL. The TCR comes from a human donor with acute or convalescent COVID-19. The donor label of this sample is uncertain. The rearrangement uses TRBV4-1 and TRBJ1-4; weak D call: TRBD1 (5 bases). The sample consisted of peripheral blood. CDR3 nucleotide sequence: TGCGCCAGCAGCCAAGTTTTCTCCCGGGGGACTAATGAAAAACTGTTTTTT. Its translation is CASSQVFSRGTNEKLFF.